This entry lists 26 T cell receptor beta chains sequenced from one sample in a study of cytomegalovirus exposure and HLA in healthy donors. This PCR relied on a set of 60 Vbeta primers and 13 Jbeta primers. TCRdb keeps only in-frame clones here, not all; method: immunoSEQ multiplex PCR. The ten most abundant clones cover approximately 15% of a sample with about 92,000 clones. Sequencing input: PBMCs. The receptor set was obtained from a man aged 50-59 years in good health and CMV-seropositive.

The chain uses TRBV2 and TRBJ1-1; D is unclear. Per the germline V gene, CDR1 is SNHLY and CDR2 is FYNNEI. The ends were cut back, 8 bases at V and 1 base at J, with 11 bases in the middle. There are 13 residues in the CDR3. In nucleotides, the CDR3 is TGTGCCAGCCACCGGGGTCCGAACACTGAAGCTTTCTTT. Residues: CASHRGPNTEAFF. Using reference TRBV2 and TRBJ1-1 for the parts outside the CDR3, the full variable domain is EPEVTQTPSHQVTQMGQEVILRCVPISNHLYFYWYRQILGQKVEFLVSFYNNEISEKSEIFDDQFSVERPDGSNFTLKIRSTKLEDSAMYFCASHRGPNTEAFFGQGTRLTVV.

CDR3 protein: CASSLFPGDEQYF. In DNA, the CDR3 is TGTGCCAGCAGCTTATTCCCGGGGGACGAGCAGTACTTC. The chain joins TRBV7-9 to TRBJ2-7; a possible D gene is TRBD2 (6 bases). The CDR3 totals 13 residues. Trimming left V 2 bases short and J 5 bases short, with 10 bases between. The germline CDR1 and CDR2 sequences are SEHNR and FQNEAQ (reference sequence).

This rearrangement joins TRBV7-2 to TRBJ1-3; TRBD1 is a possible D gene (5 bases). The length of the CDR3 is 14 residues. The germline gives CDR1 SGHTA, CDR2 FQGNSA. Trimming stripped 5 bases from V and 11 bases from J, with 19 bases between. The DNA of the CDR3 is TGTGCCAGCAGCCCCGGGGGACTAGAAGGGGCCATATATTTT. As protein: CASSPGGLEGAIYF.

This sequence joins TRBV11-1 and TRBJ2-2, with 8 nucleotides matching TRBD2. In germline, CDR1 is SGHAT, CDR2 FQDESV (reference sequence). J lost 9 bases, V lost 6 bases, and 12 bases had no gene match. The CDR3 contains 15 residues. CDR3 bases: TGTGCCAGCAGACGCGCTCCGGGACTAGAGAGGGAGCTGTTTTTT. Its translation is CASRRAPGLERELFF.

The gene calls are TRBV6-6 and TRBJ2-3, with TRBD2 matching over 9 bases. The CDR3 loop spans 14 amino acids. Germline assignment: CDR1 MNHNY and CDR2 SVGAGI (reference sequence). V gave up 6 bases and J gave up 4 bases; unmatched junction bases: 5. The CDR3 bases are TGTGCCAGCAGCCTAGCGGGACGGGCAGATACGCAGTATTTT. This codes for CASSLAGRADTQYF.

The V gene is TRBV10-3, the J gene TRBJ1-1, with 11 bases that match TRBD1. CDR1 and CDR2 from the germline V gene are ENHRY and SYGVKD. The J segment lost 3 bases and the V segment lost 8 bases, leaving 11 bases of the junction unmatched. CDR3 length: 16 amino acids. The CDR3 DNA follows: TGTGCCATCCGGGCCCGTGGACAGGGGGCGGACACTGAAGCTTTCTTT. Protein product: CAIRARGQGADTEAFF.

The chain carries TRBV4-1 and TRBJ1-1, with TRBD1 matching 7 bases. Germline CDR1 is MGHRA and CDR2 is YSYEKL. The V gene end was trimmed by 1 base and the J gene end by 8 bases; junction bases not matched to a gene: 4. The CDR3 extends over 13 amino acids. The CDR3 nucleotides are TGCGCCAGCAGCCAAGTCGACAGGGAGGAAGCTTTCTTT. Translation gives CASSQVDREEAFF.

The V gene is TRBV10-3, the J gene TRBJ2-7; TRBD2 aligns across 9 bases. The V and J ends lost 10 bases and 4 bases, in that order; junction bases with no gene match: 11. The CDR3 covers 14 residues. Germline CDR1 is ENHRY and CDR2 is SYGVKD. CDR3: CATRISGGGYEQYF. The CDR3 coding sequence is TGTGCCACCCGAATTAGCGGGGGTGGGTACGAGCAGTACTTC.

The chain couples TRBV28 to TRBJ2-7; TRBD1 matches at 8 bases. Germline lookup yields CDR1 MDHEN and CDR2 SYDVKM. CDR3 length equals 16 residues. V was pared by 4 bases and J by 6 bases, with 14 bases of the junction left unmatched. CDR3 protein: CASSSPGTGTYLEQYV. CDR3 DNA sequence: TGTGCCAGCAGTTCCCCTGGGACAGGTACCTACCTCGAGCAGTACGTC.

The rearrangement joins TRBV7-9 to TRBJ1-3; 7 positions agree with TRBD1. The CDR3 contains 17 residues. After removal of 5 bases from V and 0 bases from J, the junction contained 10 bases not matched to a gene. The germline V gene encodes CDR1 SEHNR and CDR2 FQNEAQ (reference sequence). CDR3 coding DNA: TGTGCCAGCAGCCCATCGACAGGGATTGTCTCTGGAAACACCATATATTTT. It is translated as CASSPSTGIVSGNTIYF.

J is TRBJ2-5 and V is TRBV11-2, with 8 bases lining up with TRBD2. This CDR3 contains 15 residues. Losses at the gene ends were 3 bases for V and 1 base for J; bases not matched to a gene: 4. Germline assignment: CDR1 SGHAT and CDR2 FQNNGV. The CDR3 reads CASSFGGRIQETQYF. Here the CDR3 DNA reads TGTGCCAGCAGCTTCGGCGGGAGGATCCAAGAGACCCAGTACTTC.

The J gene is TRBJ1-1, the V gene TRBV4-1; 8 positions match TRBD1. Per germline, CDR1 MGHRA and CDR2 YSYEKL. The CDR3 is 16 residues long. Losses at the gene ends were 1 base for V and 0 bases for J; bases not matched to a gene: 4. CDR3 sequence (DNA): TGCGCCAGCAGCCAAGGACAGGGGCTGGTGAACACTGAAGCTTTCTTT. This sequence encodes CASSQGQGLVNTEAFF.

V and J are TRBV19 and TRBJ2-6; tentatively, D is TRBD1 (6 bases). From germline, CDR1 is LNHDA and CDR2 SQIVND (reference sequence). The CDR3 covers 16 residues. Trimming removed 5 bases from V and 0 bases from J, with 11 bases in between. In DNA, the CDR3 is TGTGCCAGTAGTCTACAGGGAATCTCTGGGGCCAACGTCCTGACTTTC. Its protein product is CASSLQGISGANVLTF.

V and J are TRBV9 and TRBJ2-7; D uncertain. CDR1 is SGDLS, CDR2 YYNGEE, per germline. The CDR3 runs 13 residues. V was clipped by 3 bases and J by 6 bases, with 13 bases between them. CDR3 bases: TGTGCCAGCAGCGCCGTCGGAGATGCCGAGCAGTACTTC. It codes for CASSAVGDAEQYF.

This chain links TRBV6-1 with TRBJ1-3; TRBD1 is a possible D gene (6 bases). The CDR3 has 16 amino acids. Deletions cut 4 bases from V and 0 bases from J, with 13 bases between. CDR1 is MNHNS and CDR2 is SASEGT in the germline V gene. This CDR3 is CASSGGQWSSGNTIYF. DNA of the CDR3: TGTGCCAGCAGTGGCGGACAGTGGAGCTCTGGAAACACCATATATTTT.

The genes are TRBV19 and TRBJ2-3; TRBD2 is a possible D gene (5 bases). The germline V gene encodes CDR1 LNHDA and CDR2 SQIVND (reference sequence). This CDR3 is built from 14 residues. V lost 8 bases to trimming and J lost 0 bases, with 12 bases between them. CDR3 bases: TGTGCCAGTGGAGGAGGCAGAAGCACAGATACGCAGTATTTT. It is translated as CASGGGRSTDTQYF.

CDR3 sequence (DNA): TGTGCCAGCAGAAAGCCAGCGGGGAACACCGGGGAGCTGTTTTTT. Protein product: CASRKPAGNTGELFF. The chain joins TRBV6-5 to TRBJ2-2; D possibly corresponds to TRBD2 (6 bases). The CDR3 extends over 15 amino acids. Trimming took 6 bases from V and 1 from J, leaving 12 bases between them. CDR1 is MNHEY and CDR2 is SVGAGI in the germline V gene.

The V call is TRBV5-6, the J call TRBJ2-5, with D possibly matching TRBD2 (5 bases). The germline V gene has CDR1 SGHDT and CDR2 YYEEEE. The CDR3 runs to 16 residues. The V and J ends lost 0 bases and 1 base respectively, with 13 bases between them. For the CDR3, the DNA is TGTGCCAGCAGCTTGGCACGGGGATGGGGCCAAGAGACCCAGTACTTC. Its translation: CASSLARGWGQETQYF. Full variable domain (missing parts from reference TRBV5-6 and TRBJ2-5): DAGVTQSPTHLIKTRGQQVTLRCSPKSGHDTVSWYQQALGQGPQFIFQYYEEEERQRGNFPDRFSGHQFPNYSSELNVNALLLGDSALYLCASSLARGWGQETQYFGPGTRLLVL.

This chain uses TRBV18 with TRBJ1-1; TRBD1 might be the D (6 bases). This CDR3 has 15 residues. Trimming shortened V by 4 bases and J by 1 base, and 13 bases separated the two germline ends. CDR1 KGHSH and CDR2 LQKENI come from the germline V gene. CDR3 in DNA: TGTGCCAGCTCACGCACGGTGGACAGGAACACTGAAGCTTTCTTT. It specifies CASSRTVDRNTEAFF.

The rearrangement links TRBV18 to TRBJ1-2, with 8 bases lining up with TRBD1. The CDR3 contains 15 residues. CDR1 is KGHSH and CDR2 is LQKENI in the germline V gene. Trimming cost V 3 bases and J 5 bases; bases outside gene matches: 8. Here the CDR3 reads CASSPGQGLLYGYTF. In DNA, the CDR3 is TGTGCCAGCTCACCCGGACAGGGCCTCCTATATGGCTACACCTTC.

The chain has TRBV18 and TRBJ2-3; no firm D call. V lost 4 bases, J lost 2 bases, and 7 bases lay in between. The germline V gene encodes CDR1 KGHSH and CDR2 LQKENI. The CDR3 is 13 residues long. The CDR3, as DNA: TGTGCCAGCTCACTACAAAACACAGATACGCAGTATTTT. Its protein is CASSLQNTDTQYF.

The rearrangement uses TRBV18 and TRBJ2-5; 7 bases align to TRBD2. The CDR3 covers 13 residues. CDR1 and CDR2 (germline): KGHSH, LQKENI. The junction had 0 bases not matched to a gene; V was cut back by 3 bases and J by 2 bases. The CDR3 sequence is CASSPGGQETQYF. Written as DNA, the CDR3 is TGTGCCAGCTCACCGGGAGGGCAAGAGACCCAGTACTTC.

Judged by frequency, this clone is medium-sized. This sequence joins TRBV5-4 and TRBJ1-1; a weak D match, TRBD1 (5 bases). This CDR3 contains 14 residues. The V gene's germline CDR1 is SGHNT and CDR2 YYREEE (reference sequence). Trimming shortened V by 0 bases and J by 7 bases, and 13 bases separated the two germline ends. CDR3 sequence (DNA): TGTGCCAGCAGCTTGGGGGGCCCGGGCAGTGAAGCTTTCTTT. This codes for CASSLGGPGSEAFF.

The chain has TRBV11-3 and TRBJ2-7; tentative D call: TRBD2 (5 bases). Between the trimmed V and J ends, which lost 5 bases and 6 bases, there was a span of 11 bases. This CDR3 contains 12 residues. Germline V CDR1 and CDR2: SGHNT, YENEEA. This CDR3 reads CASSPLGVEQYF. CDR3 coding DNA: TGTGCCAGCAGCCCCCTCGGGGTCGAGCAGTACTTC.

The J gene is TRBJ1-3, the V gene TRBV9; a weak D match, TRBD1 (5 bases). Germline V gene sequence: CDR1 SGDLS, CDR2 YYNGEE. With 2 bases removed from V and 6 bases from J, the gap between germline ends came to 18 bases. This CDR3 is 16 amino acids long. Here the CDR3 DNA reads TGTGCCAGCAGCGTGGGGGGAGCACCTACATCAAACACCATATATTTT. The encoded protein is CASSVGGAPTSNTIYF.

The V gene is TRBV4-3, the J gene TRBJ2-1, with 12 bases lining up with TRBD2. Trimming cost V 0 bases and J 10 bases; bases outside gene matches: 16. The CDR3 covers 19 residues. Per germline, CDR1 LGHNA and CDR2 YSLEER. CDR3 in DNA: TGCGCCAGCAGCCAAGATCATAATCGGCTAGCGGGAGGGGTTGGGGAGCAGTTCTTC. Protein: CASSQDHNRLAGGVGEQFF.